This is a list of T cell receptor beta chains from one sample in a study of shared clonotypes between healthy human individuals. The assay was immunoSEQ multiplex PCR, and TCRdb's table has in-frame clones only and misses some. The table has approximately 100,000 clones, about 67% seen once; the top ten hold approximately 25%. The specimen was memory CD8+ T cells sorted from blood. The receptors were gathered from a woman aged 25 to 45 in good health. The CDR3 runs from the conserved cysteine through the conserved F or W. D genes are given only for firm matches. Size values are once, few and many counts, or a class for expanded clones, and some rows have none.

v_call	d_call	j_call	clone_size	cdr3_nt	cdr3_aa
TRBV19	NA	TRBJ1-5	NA	TGTGCCAGCTCACCCCAGGGAACTCAGCCCCAGCATTTT	CASSPQGTQPQHF
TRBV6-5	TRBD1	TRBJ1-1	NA	TGTGCCAGCGGACCGACAGGGACCACTGAAGCTTTCTTT	CASGPTGTTEAFF
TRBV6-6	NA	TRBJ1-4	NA	TGTGCCAGCAGTTATCCGTTTGGGGGAACTAATGAAAAACTGTTTTTT	CASSYPFGGTNEKLFF
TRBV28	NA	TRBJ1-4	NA	TGTGCCAGCAGTTGGGGTGCAACTAATGAAAAACTGTTTTTT	CASSWGATNEKLFF
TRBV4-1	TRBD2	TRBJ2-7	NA	TGCGCCAGCAGCCTCGCAGCGGGAGTTGGGTACGAGCAGTACTTC	CASSLAAGVGYEQYF
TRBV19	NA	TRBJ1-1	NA	TGTGCCAGTACGGGCGTCAGGGTGAGCACTGAAGCTTTCTTT	CASTGVRVSTEAFF
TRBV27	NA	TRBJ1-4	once	TGTGCCAGCAGTTTATCGTGGTCGGAGGAAAAACTGTTTTTT	CASSLSWSEEKLFF
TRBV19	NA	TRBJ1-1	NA	TGTGCCAGTAAGCGGGCCATGAACACTGAAGCTTTCTTT	CASKRAMNTEAFF
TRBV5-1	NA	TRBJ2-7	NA	TGCGCCAGCACCGTCGACGGCGGACCCTACGAGCAGTACTTC	CASTVDGGPYEQYF
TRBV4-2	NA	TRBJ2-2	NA	TGTGCCAGCAGCCCGAGGGGGGGCGGCACCGGGGAGCTGTTTTTT	CASSPRGGGTGELFF
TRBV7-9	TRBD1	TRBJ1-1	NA	TGTGCCAGCAGCGCATGGGGACAGGGGGTTACTGAAGCTTTCTTT	CASSAWGQGVTEAFF
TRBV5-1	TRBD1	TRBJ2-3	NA	TGCGCCAGCAGCCCCGGACAGGGTCGTAGCACAGATACGCAGTATTTT	CASSPGQGRSTDTQYF
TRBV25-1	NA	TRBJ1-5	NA	TGTGCCAGCAGTGCTGAGGATCAGCCCCAGCATTTT	CASSAEDQPQHF
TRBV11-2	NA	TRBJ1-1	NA	TGTGCCAGCAGCTTATCCGGGATTGAAGCTTTCTTT	CASSLSGIEAFF
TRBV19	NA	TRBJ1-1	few	TGTGCCAGTAGTATAGGGCTGGGGTGGAGCACTGAAGCTTTCTTT	CASSIGLGWSTEAFF
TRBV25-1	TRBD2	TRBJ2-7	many	TGTGCCAGCAGTGAATTAGCGGGTAGGACTAGCGGGAAGGGCGAGCAGTACTTC	CASSELAGRTSGKGEQYF
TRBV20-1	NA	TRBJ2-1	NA	TGCAGTGCTCCTAGGTTGAATGAGCAGTTCTTC	CSAPRLNEQFF
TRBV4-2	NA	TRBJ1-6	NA	TGTGCCAGCAGTCGAGACAGAGAAGCCCTCCACTTT	CASSRDREALHF
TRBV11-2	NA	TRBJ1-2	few	TGTGCCAGCAGCGCTATTTCAGGTGGCTACACCTTC	CASSAISGGYTF
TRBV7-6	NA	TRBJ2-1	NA	TGTGCCAGCAGCTTCGGCGGGCTGAGCTCCTACAATGAGCAGTTCTTC	CASSFGGLSSYNEQFF